Each of the 16 T cell receptor beta chains below was sequenced from the same sample in a study of blood T cell repertoires in COVID-19. Clones were read by immunoSEQ multiplex PCR, and TCRdb kept only the in-frame ones, dropping some. The sample has 150,000 to 200,000 clones, around nine tenths seen once. Sequenced input: peripheral blood. Receptors were obtained from a man in his forties or fifties with acute or convalescent COVID-19.

Only a few counts were recorded for this clone. The chain employs TRBV28 and TRBJ1-5; possible D gene TRBD1, 6 bases. The CDR3 has 13 residues. V was trimmed by 4 bases and J by 11 bases, leaving 15 bases between them. Germline V CDR1 and CDR2: MDHEN, SYDVKM. DNA for the CDR3: TGTGCCAGCAGTTCAGGCCCAGGGGTGTCCCAGCATTTT. Amino acids: CASSSGPGVSQHF.

This clone appeared once. The chain uses TRBV29-1 and TRBJ2-5; weak D call: TRBD2 (7 bases). CDR3 length equals 13 residues. Germline lookup yields CDR1 SQVTM and CDR2 ANQGSEA. V dropped 7 bases and J dropped 4 bases, with 16 bases sitting between them. The CDR3 loop reads CSADPGGPETQYF. In DNA, the CDR3 is TGCAGCGCCGACCCGGGGGGCCCAGAGACCCAGTACTTC.

V usage is TRBV5-3 and J usage is TRBJ2-1; 8 nucleotides match TRBD2. TRBV5-3 is identified as an open reading frame with a role that is uncertain. After removal of 3 bases from V and 3 bases from J, the junction contained 8 bases not matched to a gene. The CDR3 is 16 amino acids. CDR3 bases: TGTGCCAGAAGCTGCAGGTGGCGGGAGGACTACAATGAGCAGTTCTTC. Translating gives CARSCRWREDYNEQFF.

The chain couples TRBV6-5 to TRBJ2-5; 11 bases are shared with TRBD1. V was clipped by 2 bases and J by 4 bases; unmatched bases: 6. CDR3 length equals 16 residues. The V gene's germline CDR1 is MNHEY and CDR2 SVGAGI. The CDR3 DNA sequence: TGTGCCAGCAGTTACGGGGGGACAGGGGGAATAGAGACCCAGTACTTC. Encoded protein: CASSYGGTGGIETQYF.

The chain joins TRBV7-2 to TRBJ1-2, with D maybe TRBD1 (6 bases). Between the trimmed V and J ends, which lost 5 bases and 4 bases, there was a span of 17 bases. CDR1 is SGHTA and CDR2 is FQGNSA in the germline V gene. The CDR3 is made up of 15 amino acids. CDR3 in amino acids: CASSPQGGEAYGYTF. For the CDR3, the DNA is TGTGCCAGCAGCCCACAAGGGGGAGAAGCCTATGGCTACACCTTC. Drawing the rest from reference TRBV7-2 and TRBJ1-2, the complete variable domain is GAGVSQSPSNKVTEKGKDVELRCDPISGHTALYWYRQSLGQGLEFLIYFQGNSAPDKSGLPSDRFSAERTGGSVSTLTIQRTQQEDSAVYLCASSPQGGEAYGYTFGSGTRLTVV.

J is TRBJ2-5 and V is TRBV20-1, with D perhaps matching TRBD1 (6 bases). Trimming shortened V by 5 bases and J by 3 bases, and 7 bases separated the two germline ends. Germline assignment: CDR1 DFQATT and CDR2 SNEGSKA (reference sequence). This CDR3 has 11 amino acids. CDR3 in DNA: TGCAGTGCTTGGACAGAAGAGACCCAGTACTTC. Translating gives CSAWTEETQYF.

The chain combines TRBV7-2 with TRBJ1-4; perhaps TRBD1 as D (5 bases). Trimming took 3 bases from V and 12 from J, leaving 17 bases between them. The CDR3 sequence is 14 residues long. Germline-derived CDR1 and CDR2 are SGHTA and FQGNSA. CDR3 sequence: CASSFSFTGTELFF. The CDR3 coding sequence is TGTGCCAGCAGCTTTTCCTTCACCGGGACTGAACTGTTTTTT.

This chain uses TRBV28 with TRBJ1-5; tentative D call: TRBD1 (6 bases). This CDR3 comprises 12 residues. CDR1 and CDR2 from the germline V gene are MDHEN and SYDVKM. V shed 8 bases and J shed 6 bases, with 11 bases lying between them. The CDR3 protein is CASHRVSQPQHF. CDR3 DNA sequence: TGTGCCAGCCACAGGGTAAGTCAGCCCCAGCATTTT.

The chain recombines TRBV5-1 with TRBJ2-1; 10 bases align to TRBD1. The CDR3 spans 15 residues. CDR1 and CDR2 from the germline V gene are SGHRS and YFSETQ. V shed 1 base and J 9 bases; nucleotides not matched to a gene: 7. CDR3 in DNA: TGCGCCAGCAGCTTGCAAGGGACAGGGGAATTTGAGCAGTTCTTC. This encodes CASSLQGTGEFEQFF.

The rearrangement joins TRBV13 to TRBJ2-1; 14 nucleotides agree with TRBD2. Germline CDR1 PRHDT, CDR2 FYEKMQ (reference sequence). The CDR3 is 16 residues long. The ends lost 0 bases at V and 10 bases at J; junction bases unmatched: 5. The CDR3 bases are TGTGCCAGCAGCTTAGGCGCGGGACTAGCGGGGGCCGAGCAGTTCTTC. Translation: CASSLGAGLAGAEQFF.

The V and J genes are TRBV5-1 and TRBJ1-3, with D uncertain. Trimming stripped 3 bases from V and 1 base from J, with 8 bases between. The CDR3 has 14 residues. The germline CDR1 and CDR2 sequences are SGHRS and YFSETQ. The CDR3 sequence: CASSSGLSGNTIYF. The DNA of the CDR3 is TGCGCCAGCAGCTCCGGACTGTCTGGAAACACCATATATTTT.

This rearrangement joins TRBV19 to TRBJ2-3, with a possible D match to TRBD2 (5 bases). Germline V lookup: CDR1 LNHDA, CDR2 SQIVND (reference sequence). Trimming left V 5 bases short and J 4 bases short, with 10 bases between. This CDR3 has 13 amino acids. The chain's CDR3 is CASSGSGADTQYF. The CDR3 DNA is TGTGCCAGTAGTGGGAGTGGGGCAGATACGCAGTATTTT.

Note on this clone: The junction and the germline gene differ at one end; a read error may be behind it. The chain uses TRBV3-1 (or the pseudogene TRBV3-2) and TRBJ2-2, with 13 bases fitting TRBD2. The CDR3 is made up of 17 amino acids. Germline loops: CDR1 LGHDT, CDR2 YNNKEL (reference sequence). The CDR3 DNA is TGTGCCAGCAGCCAAGCCCCACTAGCGGGGGGGAACCGGGGAGCTGTTTTT. Translation gives CASSQAPLAGGNRGAVF.

The V gene is TRBV7-8, the J gene TRBJ2-7; TRBD1 might be the D (6 bases). The germline V and J ends were trimmed by 0 bases and 2 bases, with 20 bases remaining between them. This CDR3 is built from 18 residues. Germline V CDR1 and CDR2: SGHVS, FQNEAQ. CDR3 DNA: TGTGCCAGCAGCTTAGCGCAGGGGAGAAACAGGAGCCCCTACGAGCAGTACTTC. Translation: CASSLAQGRNRSPYEQYF.

This chain links TRBV28 with TRBJ1-2, with D possibly matching TRBD1 (5 bases). This CDR3 spans 13 amino acids. With 7 bases removed from V and 3 bases from J, the gap between germline ends came to 12 bases. CDR1 is MDHEN, CDR2 SYDVKM, per germline. This CDR3 is CASKGGADYGYTF. The CDR3 DNA reads TGTGCCAGCAAGGGCGGGGCGGACTATGGCTACACCTTC.

The chain links TRBV28 to TRBJ2-7; 11 positions match TRBD2. Germline assignment: CDR1 MDHEN and CDR2 SYDVKM. V lost 3 bases, J lost 10 bases, and 11 bases stayed unmatched. The CDR3 contains 15 residues. The CDR3 loop reads CASSLGGSGGARQYV. The CDR3 nucleotides are TGTGCCAGCAGTTTGGGTGGTAGCGGGGGGGCCCGTCAGTACGTC.